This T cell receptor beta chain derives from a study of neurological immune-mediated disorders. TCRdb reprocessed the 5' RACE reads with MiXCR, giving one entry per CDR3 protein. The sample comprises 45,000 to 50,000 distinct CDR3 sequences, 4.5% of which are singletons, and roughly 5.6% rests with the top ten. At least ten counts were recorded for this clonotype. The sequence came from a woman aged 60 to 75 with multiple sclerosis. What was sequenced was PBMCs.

The DNA for the CDR3 is TGCGCCAGCAGCCAAGATAAGGGGACAGGGATATCCGGGGAGCTGTTTTTT. Translating gives CASSQDKGTGISGELFF. The chain is built from TRBV4-1 and TRBJ2-2; 9 bases match TRBD1. The trim removed 0 bases at V and 6 bases at J, leaving 8 bases unmatched. The CDR3 runs to 17 residues. Germline values: CDR1 MGHRA, CDR2 YSYEKL.